Listed below are T cell receptor beta chains from one sample, sequenced in a study of sequential checkpoint blockade in melanoma. Data came from immunoSEQ multiplex PCR; TCRdb stores just in-frame clones and leaves some out. In the table there are about 5,600 clones, 53% of which are singletons. This material consisted of CD8+ T cells sorted from blood (inferred from file names), taken from a patient given nivolumab and ipilimumab in sequence. The receptor set was obtained from a human donor with melanoma. Each CDR3 is given with its conserved first and last residue. A D gene is named only where the DNA matches it firmly. A row's size may be missing; if present it is once, few, many or a size class.

clone size | J gene | D gene | V gene | CDR3 DNA | CDR3 protein
NA | TRBJ1-1 | TRBD1 | TRBV4-3 | TGCGCCAGCGCCCGGGACAGTGGGCCGAGGACTGAAGCTTTCTTT | CASARDSGPRTEAFF
NA | TRBJ2-1 | TRBD1 | TRBV4-1 | TGCGCCAGCAGCTCCCGGGACAGGGGGACGATAAATGAGCAGTTCTTC | CASSSRDRGTINEQFF
NA | TRBJ2-1 | NA | TRBV5-5 | TGTGCCAGCAGCCTAAGTAAGCGGGCTGAGCAGTTCTTC | CASSLSKRAEQFF
NA | TRBJ1-1 | NA | TRBV28 | TGTGCCAGCAGTTTATCAGGGCTGAGTACTGAAGCTTTCTTT | CASSLSGLSTEAFF
few | TRBJ1-4 | TRBD1 | TRBV30 | TGTGCCTGGATATCCGAACAGGGGATGGGTGAAAAACTGTTTTTT | CAWISEQGMGEKLFF
NA | TRBJ1-5 | NA | TRBV19 | TGTGCCAGTAGTATTACCCAGGGGTATCAGCCCCAGCATTTT | CASSITQGYQPQHF
NA | TRBJ1-2 | TRBD1 | TRBV9 | TGTGCCAGCAGCCCCAGGACAGGGAATGGCTACACCTTC | CASSPRTGNGYTF
NA | TRBJ2-1 | TRBD2 | TRBV28 | TGTGCCAGCAGTTACAATAGCGGGTCTTACAATGAGCAGTTCTTC | CASSYNSGSYNEQFF
NA | TRBJ1-2 | TRBD1 | TRBV6-7 | TGTGCCAGCAGGGGGACAGGGAGGGGTGGGTATGGCTACACCTTC | CASRGTGRGGYGYTF
NA | TRBJ2-2 | NA | TRBV19 | TGTGCCAGTAGTTCCCGACAGGGAGGGAACACCGGGGAGCTGTTTTTT | CASSSRQGGNTGELFF
NA | TRBJ2-1 | NA | TRBV29-1 | TGCTCAGGAGGGGGCTTCAATGAGCAGTTCTTC | CSGGGFNEQFF
NA | TRBJ2-7 | NA | TRBV5-5 | TGTGCCAGCAGCCAAGAGGCAGCGCTAGGCTCCTACGAGCAGTACTTC | CASSQEAALGSYEQYF
NA | TRBJ1-2 | TRBD1 | TRBV27 | TGTGCCAGCAGTTTATCGACAGGGGCTTATGGCTACACCTTC | CASSLSTGAYGYTF
medium-sized | TRBJ2-7 | TRBD2 | TRBV7-8 | TGTGCCAGCAGCCTACTAGCGGGAGGTCCCCTAGTCTTC | CASSLLAGGPLVF
NA | TRBJ2-5 | TRBD2 | TRBV9 | TGTGCCAGCAGCGCCTGGACTAGCGCGAGCCAAGAGACCCAGTACTTC | CASSAWTSASQETQYF
NA | TRBJ2-7 | TRBD2 | TRBV15 | TGTGCCACCGGCACTAGCGGGGGGGCCCTCGAGCAGTACTTC | CATGTSGGALEQYF
NA | TRBJ2-3 | TRBD2 | TRBV6-4 | TGTGCCAGCAGTGAGGTATCTAGCGGGACAGATACGCAGTATTTT | CASSEVSSGTDTQYF